This T cell receptor beta chain was documented in a study of control samples from healthy donors and cancer patients. The table came from immunoSEQ multiplex PCR; TCRdb's copy has only in-frame clones and leaves some out. The repertoire holds around 30,000 clones, 80% to 95% seen once, with around 1.8% in the top ten. With 6 bases removed from V and 5 bases from J, the gap between germline ends came to 11 bases. CDR1 KGHSH and CDR2 LQKENI come from the germline V gene. The CDR3 spans 13 residues. The sequence derives from a middle-aged man with colorectal cancer. The chain links TRBV18 to TRBJ1-5; no firm D call. Sequences were obtained from PBMCs. The DNA for the CDR3 is TGTGCCAGCTCCGACACATCGCATCAGCCCCAGCATTTT. This sequence encodes CASSDTSHQPQHF.